This T cell receptor (beta chain) appears in the sequencing data of a study of T cell repertoires in cytomegalovirus infection. Study as a whole: Indicated by public TCR beta signatures were CMV infection and matching HLA type. Study observations and caveats: Using cumulative public TCR beta family frequency, the authors identified those who carried CMV together with the relevant HLA. HLA-C-restricted CMV clonotypes gave the most frequent clonotype in two of eight donors.

This clonotype turned up a few times. The antigen remains undetermined. Trimming shortened V by 4 bases and J by 0 bases, and 11 bases separated the two germline ends. The V gene's germline CDR1 is KGHDR and CDR2 SFDVKD. The CDR3 spans 16 residues. TCRdb reprocessed the reads via MiXCR and lists one record per CDR3 protein. The profile shows tens of thousands of distinct CDR3 sequences, roughly 20% of them singletons. The chain links TRBV24-1 to TRBJ2-2, with D perhaps TRBD2 (5 bases). The receptor's source is a human donor in good health (CMV status not recorded). Some clones in this sample may be carry-over from other donors' samples. Sequencing was performed on CD8+ T cells from cultured PBMCs, taken from culture after CMV antigen stimulation. The CDR3 sequence: CATSDPLATNTGELFF. For the CDR3, the DNA is TGTGCCACCAGTGACCCATTAGCGACGAACACCGGGGAGCTGTTTTTT.